This T cell receptor beta chain was sequenced during a study of T cell repertoires in cytomegalovirus infection. Study outcomes and limitations: Accumulated public TCR beta family frequency recognized individuals carrying CMV together with the relevant HLA.

This clonotype came up many times. The antigen is unknown. The V segment lost 5 bases and the J segment 0 bases; nucleotides outside the gene matches: 7. Germline V gene sequence: CDR1 SGHTA, CDR2 FQGNSA. The CDR3 spans 16 residues. TCRdb re-analysed the reads in MiXCR, keeping a single row per CDR3 protein. The repertoire holds 290,000 or so distinct CDR3 sequences, with around 10% as singletons. The sequenced sample consisted of PBMCs. The gene calls are TRBV7-2 and TRBJ2-1; 7 bases are a match to TRBD1. The receptor was derived from a human donor in good health (CMV status not recorded). Some clones in this sample may be carry-over from other donors' samples. The CDR3 DNA reads as TGTGCCAGCAGCGTGTACGGGACAGACTCCTACAATGAGCAGTTCTTC. This encodes CASSVYGTDSYNEQFF.